The 25 T cell receptor beta chains below come from one sample, sequenced in a study of T cells expressing NK-cell markers. TCRdb re-analyzed the 5' RACE reads; it lists each CDR3 protein once, without DNA. The sample data list roughly 450,000 distinct CDR3 sequences. The sequenced material came from blood T cells: a sorted CD56 or NKG2C T cell subset, CD4+ or CD8+ T cells, or bulk PBMC T cells (not recorded which). The receptors originated from a woman in her forties or fifties in good health.

The genes are TRBV20-1 and TRBJ2-1; no DNA is available, so the TRBD2 call from TCRdb remains unchecked. Germline CDR1 is DFQATT and CDR2 is SNEGSKA (reference sequence). The length of the CDR3 is 15 residues. The CDR3 here is CSARDPAAPSGEQFF.

The gene calls are TRBV30 and TRBJ2-7; TCRdb proposes TRBD1, but this gene call is untestable without DNA. The CDR3 has 16 amino acids. From germline, CDR1 is GTSNPN and CDR2 SVGIG (reference sequence). The CDR3 is CAWSGAYGGQISEQYF.

V is TRBV5-6 and J is TRBJ2-3; there is no DNA to check the TCRdb D call of TRBD2. This CDR3 region has 14 residues. Germline V gene lookup returns CDR1 SGHDT and CDR2 YYEEEE. CDR3 region: CASSLAGDGDTQYF.

The chain is built from TRBV14 and TRBJ2-1; without DNA, the TCRdb call of TRBD2 cannot be checked. CDR3 length: 16 residues. From germline, CDR1 is SGHDN and CDR2 FVKESK. CDR3 amino acids: CASSQDSGVSYNEQFF. Full variable domain (remainder filled in from reference TRBV14 and TRBJ2-1): EAGVTQFPSHSVIEKGQTVTLRCDPISGHDNLYWYRRVMGKEIKFLLHFVKESKQDESGMPNNRFLAERTGGTYSTLKVQPAELEDSGVYFCASSQDSGVSYNEQFFGPGTRLTVL.

This rearrangement joins TRBV30 to TRBJ2-4; the TRBD2 assignment by TCRdb is unverifiable without DNA. This CDR3 is 13 amino acids long. Per the germline V gene, CDR1 is GTSNPN and CDR2 is SVGIG (reference sequence). CDR3 sequence: CACLGGGENIQYF.

This chain joins TRBV12-5 and TRBJ1-5; TCRdb indicates TRBD1, and absent DNA this call remains unverified. The CDR3 loop spans 12 amino acids. Germline assignment: CDR1 LGHNT and CDR2 FRNRAP. CDR3 protein: CASQGVGQPQHF.

The V gene is TRBV5-1, the J gene TRBJ2-3; TCRdb outputs TRBD2, but without DNA this stays unchecked. Looked up from germline, CDR1 is SGHRS and CDR2 is YFSETQ. The CDR3 has 14 residues. The CDR3 loop is CASSVSGTAVTQYF.

This sequence joins TRBV20-1 and TRBJ2-1; TCRdb lists TRBD1, though no DNA is available to test this call. The length of the CDR3 is 15 residues. CDR1 is DFQATT, CDR2 SNEGSKA, per germline (reference sequence). The chain's CDR3 is CSARSWGQGVNEQFF.

This sequence joins TRBV24-1 and TRBJ2-1; the D gene TCRdb calls, TRBD1, cannot be checked with no DNA. The CDR3 is made up of 16 amino acids. Germline lookup yields CDR1 KGHDR and CDR2 SFDVKD. CDR3 region: CATSDSGQGLSKEQFF.

The chain has TRBV20-1 and TRBJ1-2; checking the TCRdb D call of TRBD1 is not possible without DNA. Germline V gene lookup returns CDR1 DFQATT and CDR2 SNEGSKA (reference sequence). The CDR3 is 15 residues long. CDR3 sequence reads: CSASQPGQGHYGYTF.

The chain has TRBV29-1 and TRBJ2-4; no DNA is available, so the TRBD2 call from TCRdb remains unchecked. The CDR3 totals 11 residues. Germline values: CDR1 SQVTM, CDR2 ANQGSEA. The CDR3 reads CSVYVGDIQYF. The whole variable domain, remainder taken from reference TRBV29-1 and TRBJ2-4, is SAVISQKPSRDICQRGTSLTIQCQVDSQVTMMFWYRQQPGQSLTLIATANQGSEATYESGFVIDKFPISRPNLTFSTLTVSNMSPEDSSIYLCSVYVGDIQYFGAGTRLSVL.

V and J are TRBV15 and TRBJ2-1; TCRdb calls TRBD2, which cannot be checked without DNA. CDR3 length: 16 amino acids. CDR1 LNHNV and CDR2 YYDKDF come from the germline V gene (reference sequence). CDR3 residues: CATSRDSLAGGAEQFF.

This chain joins TRBV4-1 and TRBJ1-1; the D call from TCRdb, TRBD1, cannot be confirmed without DNA. Germline lookup yields CDR1 MGHRA and CDR2 YSYEKL. This CDR3 is built from 18 residues. The CDR3 sequence: CASSQRQTPVRRNTEAFF.

The rearrangement links TRBV29-1 to TRBJ2-2; TCRdb designates TRBD2, a call that cannot be tested without DNA. From germline, CDR1 is SQVTM and CDR2 ANQGSEA. This CDR3 comprises 14 residues. CDR3 in amino acids: CSVGGRVGTGELFF.

This chain uses TRBV7-7 with TRBJ2-5. The length of the CDR3 is 13 residues. Germline V gives CDR1 SSHAT, CDR2 FNYEAQ (reference sequence). The CDR3 is CASSSFAQETQYF.

The chain combines TRBV5-1 with TRBJ2-1; the TCRdb D gene call, TRBD2, has no DNA to confirm it. The CDR3 loop spans 18 amino acids. The germline V gene has CDR1 SGHRS and CDR2 YFSETQ. The CDR3 is CASSLGLGGGLAGAEQFF. The full variable domain, in which reference TRBV5-1 and TRBJ2-1 provide the parts outside the CDR3, is KAGVTQTPRYLIKTRGQQVTLSCSPISGHRSVSWYQQTPGQGLQFLFEYFSETQRNKGNFPGRFSGRQFSNSRSEMNVSTLELGDSALYLCASSLGLGGGLAGAEQFFGPGTRLTVL.

This rearrangement joins TRBV5-6 to TRBJ1-3; TCRdb selects TRBD1, and the lack of DNA leaves this call unchecked. This CDR3 region has 16 residues. Germline assignment: CDR1 SGHDT and CDR2 YYEEEE. Here the CDR3 reads CASSNRQGPSGNTIYF.

The rearrangement joins TRBV5-6 to TRBJ1-4; TCRdb outputs TRBD1, but without DNA this stays unchecked. This CDR3 has 13 amino acids. Per the germline V gene, CDR1 is SGHDT and CDR2 is YYEEEE. CDR3 sequence: CASSLGTEEKLFF.

This chain connects TRBV20-1 to TRBJ1-2; TCRdb outputs TRBD1, but without DNA this stays unchecked. CDR3 length: 14 residues. Germline-derived CDR1 and CDR2 are DFQATT and SNEGSKA (reference sequence). The chain's CDR3 is CSLFKGGFNYGYTF.

This sequence joins TRBV2 and TRBJ2-5; there is no DNA to check the TCRdb D call of TRBD2. Germline CDR1 reads SNHLY; CDR2 reads FYNNEI. CDR3 length equals 15 residues. The CDR3 spells CASSEDRRAQETQYF.

The V call is TRBV5-6, the J call TRBJ1-2; lacking DNA, the TRBD1 call made by TCRdb goes unchecked. This CDR3 is built from 15 residues. The germline V gene encodes CDR1 SGHDT and CDR2 YYEEEE. CDR3 sequence reads: CASNLNRGAGYGYTF.

The V call is TRBV20-1, the J call TRBJ2-7; absent DNA, TCRdb's TRBD2 call cannot be checked. The CDR3 has 15 amino acids. Germline values: CDR1 DFQATT, CDR2 SNEGSKA (reference sequence). This CDR3 is CSVFRSGTLSYEQYF.

The chain carries TRBV9 and TRBJ1-5. In germline, CDR1 is SGDLS, CDR2 YYNGEE. The CDR3 has 12 amino acids. The CDR3 here is CAARKGNQPQHF.

The gene calls are TRBV7-9 and TRBJ2-7; the TCRdb call, TRBD2, lacks DNA for checking. Germline V gene sequence: CDR1 SEHNR, CDR2 FQNEAQ (reference sequence). The CDR3 contains 14 residues. The CDR3: CASSREGEGGEQYF.

The genes are TRBV5-6 and TRBJ1-2; absent DNA, TCRdb's TRBD1 call cannot be checked. The germline V gene has CDR1 SGHDT and CDR2 YYEEEE. This CDR3 region has 13 residues. The CDR3 sequence is CASSNEGAVGYTF.